This T cell receptor (beta chain) was obtained from a study of T cell responses to AZD1222 COVID-19 vaccine. This clone was found once. V lost 2 bases and J lost 5, with 15 bases in between. This CDR3 comprises 15 residues. Germline lookup yields CDR1 SEHNR and CDR2 FQNEAQ (reference sequence). Second doses at about 4 or about 12 weeks were pooled. The protocol was immunoSEQ multiplex PCR, while the TCRdb copy is restricted to in-frame clones and leaves out a portion. Of roughly 99,000 clones listed, about nine tenths are singletons. The source material was peripheral blood, sampled 28 days after the second AZD1222 dose. This sequence joins TRBV7-9 and TRBJ2-5, with D possibly matching TRBD1 (5 bases). The receptor was isolated from an adult who received the AZD1222 COVID-19 vaccine. CDR3 in amino acids: CASSLPRVTLETQYF. The CDR3 bases are TGTGCCAGCAGCTTACCCAGGGTAACTCTTGAGACCCAGTACTTC.